This T cell receptor (beta chain) appears in the sequencing data of a study of T-cell reconstitution after alpha-beta-depleted transplantation in children (TCRdb year 2016). Study-wide context: Using TCR repertoire profiling, the study quantitatively followed how T-cell immune reconstitution unfolded in children after TCRalphabeta/CD19-depleted allogeneic hematopoietic cell transplantation.

From its cysteine to its phenylalanine, the CDR3 spans 14 amino acids. Only the CDR3 part of the read is kept: 42 bases, read in frame from the first base. Trimming takes 7 bases from V and 0 bases from J, and the germline ends sit 11 bases apart. Worth noting for this clonotype: Its cognate antigen has yet to be identified. Base quality data are lacking; no much larger clone is found one base away.

The library relied on PCR. Sequenced on an Illumina HiSeq 2500. TCR library preparation used molecular barcoding, with unique molecular identifiers applied to normalize quantification of the TCRbeta repertoire. TCRdb cleaned the public reads at Q25 with fastp, built clones with MiXCR and kept in-frame beta chains. Entries are consolidated by CDR3 protein sequence, retaining the most common genes and DNA. This sample gives some 590,000 distinct CDR3 sequences in total; about 10% of them show up just once. The top ten clones comprise about 4.3% of the sample. The source of this sequence is a human donor who donated a stem cell graft to a child with acute myeloid leukemia. The sequence is built from TRBV12-3 or TRBV12-4 and TRBJ2-3; TRBD2 is possibly the D segment (6 matching bases). The sample in question was PBMCs from the stem cell graft donor, obtained from the stem cell graft. The sequence in DNA is TGTGCCAGCATCCTGGAGGGTAGCACAGATACGCAGTATTTT. The encoded protein is CASILEGSTDTQYF.